This TCR beta chain emerged from a study of CD8 T cells in ankylosing spondylitis. General study results and limits: Researchers reportedly found disease-linked clones significantly enriched in matched ankylosing spondylitis synovial fluid. A subset of motif variants has previously been described in the synovial fluid and blood of reactive arthritis. Relatively rare in peripheral blood, disease-linked clones were also CD8+.

For TCR beta, libraries came from quantitative 5'-RACE with molecular barcodes. A single record per CDR3 protein comes from TCRdb applying MiXCR to the 5' RACE reads. The profile covers about 140,000 distinct CDR3 sequences, with about 8% appearing a single time and about 7.3% taken by the ten largest. This clonotype has at least ten counts. Its antigen is as yet unknown. V lost 7 bases to trimming and J lost 0 bases, with 21 bases between them. The germline V gene encodes CDR1 MDHEN and CDR2 SYDVKM. This CDR3 has 17 amino acids. Specimen: synovial fluid, either unsorted or a sorted T cell fraction (not recorded which). This receptor was taken from a male donor with ankylosing spondylitis. The chain carries TRBV28 and TRBJ2-5, with no clear D. The CDR3 loop is CASTLGQMSWYQETQYF. CDR3 nucleotides: TGTGCCAGCACCCTCGGGCAGATGAGCTGGTACCAAGAGACCCAGTACTTC. Variable domain in full (rest from reference TRBV28 and TRBJ2-5): DVKVTQSSRYLVKRTGEKVFLECVQDMDHENMFWYRQDPGLGLRLIYFSYDVKMKEKGDIPEGYSVSREKKERFSLILESASTNQTSMYLCASTLGQMSWYQETQYFGPGTRLLVL.